This TCR beta chain was sequenced for a study of T cell changes during pregnancy in multiple sclerosis. This table comes from immunoSEQ multiplex PCR, and its TCRdb copy is limited to in-frame clones, with some not included. The sample lists under 65,000 clones, roughly 90% seen once, with 1.4% in the top ten. Germline loops: CDR1 SGHTA, CDR2 FQGNSA. V shed 1 base, J shed 0 bases, and the junction held 0 bases outside the gene matches. The CDR3 loop spans 15 amino acids. This TCR derives from a female donor with multiple sclerosis, enrolled in a pregnancy study. The input for sequencing was peripheral blood, taken in the second trimester of pregnancy. This chain connects TRBV7-2 to TRBJ2-7; 10 bases fit TRBD1. The CDR3 region is CASSLGDRGSYEQYF. The CDR3 DNA is TGTGCCAGCAGCTTAGGGGACAGGGGCTCCTACGAGCAGTACTTC.